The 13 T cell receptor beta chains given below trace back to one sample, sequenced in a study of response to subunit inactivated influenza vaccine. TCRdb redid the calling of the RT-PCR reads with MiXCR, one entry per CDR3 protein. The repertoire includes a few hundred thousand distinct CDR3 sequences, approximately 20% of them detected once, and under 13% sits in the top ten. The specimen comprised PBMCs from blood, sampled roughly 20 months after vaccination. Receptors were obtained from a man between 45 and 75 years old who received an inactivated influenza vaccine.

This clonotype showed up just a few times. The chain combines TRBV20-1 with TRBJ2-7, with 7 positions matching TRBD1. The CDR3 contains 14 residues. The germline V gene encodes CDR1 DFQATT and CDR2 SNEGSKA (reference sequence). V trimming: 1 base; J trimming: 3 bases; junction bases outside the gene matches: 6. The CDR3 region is CSARVQTGFYEQYF. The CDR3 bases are TGCAGTGCTAGAGTTCAGACAGGGTTCTACGAGCAGTACTTC.

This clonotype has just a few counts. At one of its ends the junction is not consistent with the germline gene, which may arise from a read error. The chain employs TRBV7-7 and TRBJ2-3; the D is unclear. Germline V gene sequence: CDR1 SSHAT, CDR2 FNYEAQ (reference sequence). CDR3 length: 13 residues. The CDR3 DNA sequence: TGTGCTAGCAGCCGCTTCTTGTTGGATACGCAGTATTTT. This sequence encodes CASSRFLLDTQYF. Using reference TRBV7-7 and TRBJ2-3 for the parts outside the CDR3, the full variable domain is GAGVSQSPRYKVTKRGQDVTLRCDPISSHATLYWYQQALGQGPEFLTYFNYEAQPDKSGLPSDRFSAERPEGSISTLTIQRTEQRDSAMYRCASSRFLLDTQYFGPGTRLTVL.

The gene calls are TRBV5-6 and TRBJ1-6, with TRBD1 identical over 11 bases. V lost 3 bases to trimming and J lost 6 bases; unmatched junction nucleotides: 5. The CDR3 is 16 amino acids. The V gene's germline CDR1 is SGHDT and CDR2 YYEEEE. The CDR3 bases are TGTGCCAGCAGCTGGGGACAGGGGGAAGTTAATTCACCCCTCCACTTT. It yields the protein CASSWGQGEVNSPLHF.

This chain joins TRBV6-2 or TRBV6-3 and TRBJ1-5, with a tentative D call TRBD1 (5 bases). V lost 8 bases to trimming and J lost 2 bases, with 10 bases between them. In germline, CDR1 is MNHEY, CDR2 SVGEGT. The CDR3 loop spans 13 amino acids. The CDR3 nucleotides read TGTGCCAGCGTAGACAGACGCAATCAGCCCCAGCATTTT. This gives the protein CASVDRRNQPQHF.

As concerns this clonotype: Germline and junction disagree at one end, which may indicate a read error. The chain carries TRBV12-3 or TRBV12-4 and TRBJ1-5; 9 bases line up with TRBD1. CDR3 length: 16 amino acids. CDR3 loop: CVSRGTGGRGNQPQHF. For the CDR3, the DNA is TGTGTCAGCAGGGGAACAGGGGGCAGGGGCAATCAGCCCCAGCATTTT.

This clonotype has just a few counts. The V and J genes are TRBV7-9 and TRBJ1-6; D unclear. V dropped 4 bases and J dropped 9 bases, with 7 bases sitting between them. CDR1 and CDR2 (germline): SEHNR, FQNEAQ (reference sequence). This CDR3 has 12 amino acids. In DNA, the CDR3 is TGTGCCAGCAGCTCGACGCGTTCACCCCTCCACTTT. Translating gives CASSSTRSPLHF.

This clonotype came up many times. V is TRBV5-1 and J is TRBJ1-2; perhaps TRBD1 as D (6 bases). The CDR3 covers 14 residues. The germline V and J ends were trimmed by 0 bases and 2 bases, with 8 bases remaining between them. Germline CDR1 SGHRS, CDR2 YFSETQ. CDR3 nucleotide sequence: TGCGCCAGCAGCTTGGGGGGGACAAACTATGGCTACACCTTC. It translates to CASSLGGTNYGYTF.

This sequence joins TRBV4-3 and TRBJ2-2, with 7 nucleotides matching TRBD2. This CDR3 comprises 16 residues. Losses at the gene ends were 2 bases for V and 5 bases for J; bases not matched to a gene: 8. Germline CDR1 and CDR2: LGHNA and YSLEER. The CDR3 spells CASSQQRGAGTGELFF. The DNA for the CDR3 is TGCGCCAGCAGCCAACAGCGGGGCGCAGGGACCGGGGAGCTGTTTTTT.

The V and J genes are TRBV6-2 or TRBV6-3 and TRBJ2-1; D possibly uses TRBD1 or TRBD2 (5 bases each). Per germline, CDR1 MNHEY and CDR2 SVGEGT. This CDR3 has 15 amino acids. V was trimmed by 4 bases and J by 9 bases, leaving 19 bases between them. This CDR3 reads CASSFRSLGDREQFF. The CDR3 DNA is TGTGCCAGCAGTTTTCGGTCACTGGGGGATCGTGAGCAGTTCTTC.

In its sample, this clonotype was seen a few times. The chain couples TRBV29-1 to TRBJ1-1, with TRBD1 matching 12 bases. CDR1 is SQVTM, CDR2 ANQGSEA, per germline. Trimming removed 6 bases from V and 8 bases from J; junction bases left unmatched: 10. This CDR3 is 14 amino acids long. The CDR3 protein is CSVAGQGARLEAFF. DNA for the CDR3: TGCAGCGTGGCGGGACAGGGGGCGAGATTAGAAGCTTTCTTT.

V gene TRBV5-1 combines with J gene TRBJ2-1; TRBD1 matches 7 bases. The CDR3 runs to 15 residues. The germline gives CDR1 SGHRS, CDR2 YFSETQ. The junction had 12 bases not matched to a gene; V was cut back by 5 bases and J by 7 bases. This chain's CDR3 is CASSPGTVGWNEQFF. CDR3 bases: TGCGCCAGCAGTCCCGGGACAGTAGGCTGGAATGAGCAGTTCTTC.

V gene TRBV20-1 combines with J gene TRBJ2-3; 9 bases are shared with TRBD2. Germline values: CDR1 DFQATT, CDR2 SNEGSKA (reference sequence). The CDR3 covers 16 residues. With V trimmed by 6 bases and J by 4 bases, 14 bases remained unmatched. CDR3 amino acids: CSARLLTSGTSDTQYF. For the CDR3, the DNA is TGCAGTGCCCGGCTACTGACTAGCGGAACGTCAGATACGCAGTATTTT.

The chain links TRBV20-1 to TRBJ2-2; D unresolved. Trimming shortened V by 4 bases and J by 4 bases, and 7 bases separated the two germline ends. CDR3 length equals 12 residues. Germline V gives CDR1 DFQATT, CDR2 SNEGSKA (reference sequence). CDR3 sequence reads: CSATPGTGELFF. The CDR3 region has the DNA TGCAGTGCTACCCCGGGCACCGGGGAGCTGTTTTTT.